These 21 T cell receptor beta chains share one sample of origin, sequenced in a study of OX40 agonist ivuxolimab in advanced cancers. This table comes from immunoSEQ multiplex PCR, and its TCRdb copy is limited to in-frame clones, with some not included. The sample has tens of thousands of clones; around four fifths are singletons. The sample here was CD4+ or CD8+ T cells sorted from blood, taken in a trial of the OX40 agonist ivuxolimab. The receptor source for this set is an adult with an advanced solid tumor such as melanoma, head and neck, liver or kidney cancer.

The rearrangement uses TRBV2 and TRBJ2-5; maybe TRBD2 (7 bases). Germline values: CDR1 SNHLY, CDR2 FYNNEI. V was clipped by 1 base and J by 4 bases, with 19 bases between them. The CDR3 extends over 17 amino acids. CDR3 nucleotide sequence: TGTGCCAGCAGTGAAGGGGCTCTCGGGGGGCCGAGAGAGACCCAGTACTTC. This sequence encodes CASSEGALGGPRETQYF.

The chain has TRBV6-1 and TRBJ2-5, with D unclear. V lost 4 bases and J lost 3, with 12 bases in between. The germline CDR1 and CDR2 sequences are MNHNS and SASEGT. The CDR3 is made up of 14 amino acids. The CDR3 loop is CASSVAGVKETQYF. For the CDR3, the DNA is TGTGCCAGCAGTGTGGCAGGAGTTAAAGAGACCCAGTACTTC.

V usage is TRBV29-1 and J usage is TRBJ1-1; 7 nucleotides align to TRBD1. This CDR3 is built from 14 residues. CDR1 and CDR2 (germline): SQVTM, ANQGSEA. V dropped 5 bases and J dropped 6; count of bases not matched to a gene: 12. DNA of the CDR3: TGCAGCGTTAAGACAGGGTTCGGGATCCCTGAAGCTTTCTTT. Amino acids: CSVKTGFGIPEAFF.

The rearrangement uses TRBV6-1 and TRBJ2-7; 7 nucleotides agree with TRBD1. The CDR3 sequence is 14 residues long. Germline V CDR1 and CDR2: MNHNS, SASEGT. With 5 bases clipped from V and 1 base from J, the junction kept 5 bases outside the gene matches. CDR3 region: CASSLTGSSYEQYF. In nucleotides, the CDR3 is TGTGCCAGCAGTTTGACAGGGAGTTCCTACGAGCAGTACTTC.

The chain recombines TRBV6-1 with TRBJ2-2, with no clear D. CDR1 is MNHNS and CDR2 is SASEGT in the germline V gene. V lost 1 base to trimming and J lost 1 base, with 1 base between them. The CDR3 extends over 13 amino acids. The CDR3 coding sequence is TGTGCCAGCAGTGAAGGGAACACCGGGGAGCTGTTTTTT. This gives the protein CASSEGNTGELFF.

The rearrangement uses TRBV7-9 and TRBJ1-2; 7 bases match TRBD1. Germline V gene sequence: CDR1 SEHNR, CDR2 FQNEAQ (reference sequence). V lost 0 bases to trimming and J lost 7 bases; unmatched junction nucleotides: 5. CDR3 length: 14 amino acids. The DNA of the CDR3 is TGTGCCAGCAGCTTAGCGACAGGGTTAATTGGCTACACCTTC. Encoded protein: CASSLATGLIGYTF.

The chain couples TRBV5-1 to TRBJ2-2; possible D gene TRBD2, 6 bases. The CDR3 runs to 15 residues. Germline CDR1 SGHRS, CDR2 YFSETQ. V dropped 2 bases and J dropped 0 bases, with 8 bases sitting between them. In DNA, the CDR3 is TGCGCCAGCAGCTTTGGGGGGACGAACACCGGGGAGCTGTTTTTT. Translating it yields CASSFGGTNTGELFF.

The chain links TRBV6-1 to TRBJ2-4, with a possible D match to TRBD2 (6 bases). V gave up 4 bases and J gave up 7 bases, with 17 bases separating them. This CDR3 region has 15 residues. Germline V lookup: CDR1 MNHNS, CDR2 SASEGT. CDR3 DNA sequence: TGTGCCAGCAGTGGCTCCTTTGCGGGGAGGAACATTCAGTACTTC. Translation gives CASSGSFAGRNIQYF.

This rearrangement joins TRBV5-1 to TRBJ2-7; D may correspond to TRBD1 or TRBD2 (7 bases each). Trimming took 0 bases from V and 3 from J, leaving 16 bases between them. The CDR3 runs to 16 residues. Germline CDR1 and CDR2: SGHRS and YFSETQ. CDR3 residues: CASSLESGGGFYEQYF. Here the CDR3 DNA reads TGCGCCAGCAGCTTGGAATCAGGGGGAGGGTTCTACGAGCAGTACTTC.

This chain uses TRBV5-4 with TRBJ1-1; TRBD1 agrees at 9 bases. Unmatched junction bases numbered 6, after V lost 4 bases and J lost 5 bases. The CDR3 totals 14 residues. Germline loops: CDR1 SGHNT, CDR2 YYREEE (reference sequence). The CDR3 sequence is CASSQGQGRTEAFF. The CDR3 bases are TGTGCCAGCAGCCAAGGACAGGGGAGGACTGAAGCTTTCTTT.

This rearrangement joins TRBV19 to TRBJ2-4, with unresolved D. The CDR3 extends over 8 amino acids. In germline, CDR1 is LNHDA, CDR2 SQIVND (reference sequence). The V and J ends lost 3 bases and 16 bases respectively, with 4 bases between them. The CDR3 region has the DNA TGTGCCAGTAGTATTCGTTACTTC. Translating it yields CASSIRYF.

This clone occurred a few times. The V gene is TRBV19, the J gene TRBJ2-1, with 7 bases matching TRBD2. This CDR3 comprises 15 residues. Trimming removed 3 bases from V and 4 bases from J; junction bases left unmatched: 6. Per germline, CDR1 LNHDA and CDR2 SQIVND (reference sequence). CDR3 sequence: CASSIEGTTYNEQFF. The CDR3 DNA reads as TGTGCCAGTAGTATCGAGGGGACTACGTACAATGAGCAGTTCTTC.

The rearrangement joins TRBV19 to TRBJ1-1; D gene uncertain. The CDR3 has 14 residues. Trimming stripped 8 bases from V and 4 bases from J, with 17 bases between. Germline CDR1 is LNHDA and CDR2 is SQIVND (reference sequence). The CDR3 reads CASVPGKWGTEAFF. In DNA form, the CDR3 reads TGTGCCAGTGTCCCCGGGAAGTGGGGCACTGAAGCTTTCTTT.

The CDR3 sequence: CASSSPGNTIYF. The CDR3 coding sequence is TGTGCCAGCAGTTCGCCTGGAAACACCATATATTTT. The V gene is TRBV6-5, the J gene TRBJ1-3; no clear D. Germline CDR1 MNHEY, CDR2 SVGAGI. The CDR3 totals 12 residues. V was cut by 4 bases and J by 2 bases, with 3 bases left in between.

The chain is built from TRBV28 and TRBJ2-5; 9 bases match TRBD2. Germline V lookup: CDR1 MDHEN, CDR2 SYDVKM. The trim removed 1 base at V and 6 bases at J, leaving 9 bases unmatched. This CDR3 contains 16 residues. CDR3 in amino acids: CASSLSGGGARKTQYF. The DNA for the CDR3 is TGTGCCAGCAGTTTATCGGGCGGGGGGGCGAGAAAGACCCAGTACTTC.

The V call is TRBV14, the J call TRBJ1-1; a possible D gene is TRBD1 (5 bases). Germline V gene data show CDR1 as SGHDN and CDR2 as FVKESK. The CDR3 is 14 residues long. Trimming shortened V by 4 bases and J by 6 bases, and 15 bases separated the two germline ends. In DNA, the CDR3 is TGTGCCAGCAGCCCCTTCGGGGGGTTCTCTGAAGCTTTCTTT. Translated: CASSPFGGFSEAFF.

The J gene is TRBJ2-5, the V gene TRBV29-1; 11 bases are a match to TRBD2. The V segment lost 7 bases and the J segment 0 bases; nucleotides outside the gene matches: 4. This CDR3 is 14 amino acids long. Germline CDR1 reads SQVTM; CDR2 reads ANQGSEA. CDR3 in DNA: TGCAGCGGGAGACTAGCGGGGTACCAAGAGACCCAGTACTTC. Amino acid sequence: CSGRLAGYQETQYF.

V gene TRBV7-8 combines with J gene TRBJ2-5; no definite D call. The germline gives CDR1 SGHVS, CDR2 FQNEAQ. This CDR3 region has 14 residues. Between the trimmed V and J ends, which lost 3 bases and 5 bases, there was a span of 13 bases. This CDR3 is CASSFSNLGETQYF. The CDR3 DNA reads TGTGCCAGCAGCTTCTCCAATCTGGGGGAGACCCAGTACTTC.

This chain joins TRBV7-9 and TRBJ1-2; a possible D gene is TRBD1 (5 bases). V was pared by 5 bases and J by 3 bases, with 13 bases between. Germline lookup yields CDR1 SEHNR and CDR2 FQNEAQ (reference sequence). The CDR3 sequence is 14 residues long. CDR3 coding DNA: TGTGCCAGCAGCCTTCCCTTGGGGGACTATGGCTACACCTTC. Translating gives CASSLPLGDYGYTF.

The chain carries TRBV7-3 and TRBJ2-1; TRBD2 matches at 10 bases. Trimming cost V 1 base and J 1 base; bases outside gene matches: 7. CDR1 is SGHTA, CDR2 FQGTGA, per germline. This CDR3 is built from 18 residues. The CDR3 protein is CASSLKHQRGGSYNEQFF. CDR3 sequence (DNA): TGTGCCAGCAGCTTAAAACACCAGCGGGGGGGATCCTACAATGAGCAGTTCTTC.

This clone was counted a few times. The chain joins TRBV21-1 to TRBJ2-7; the table's D call, TRBD2, was not checked against the DNA. TRBV21-1 has pseudogene status. The length of the CDR3 is 20 residues. Here the CDR3 reads CASSKRETEPPLEDYYEQYF. The DNA of the CDR3 is TGTGCCAGCAGCAAACGAGAGACAGAGCCACCCTTGGAGGACTACTACGAGCAGTACTTC.